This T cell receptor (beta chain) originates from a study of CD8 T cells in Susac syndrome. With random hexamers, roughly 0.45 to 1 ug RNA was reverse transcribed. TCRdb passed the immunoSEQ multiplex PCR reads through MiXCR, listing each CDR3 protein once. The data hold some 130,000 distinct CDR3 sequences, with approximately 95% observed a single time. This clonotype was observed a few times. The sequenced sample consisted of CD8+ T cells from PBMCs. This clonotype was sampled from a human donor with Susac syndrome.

The CDR3, as DNA: TGTGCCAGCAGTGGGGCGGGAGCCAGCACCGGGGAGCTGTTTTTT. Translation: CASSGAGASTGELFF. The chain has TRBV6-1 and TRBJ2-2; 7 bases agree with TRBD2. Trimming at V came to 4 bases and at J to 4 bases, leaving 6 bases not matched to a gene. This CDR3 is built from 15 residues. Germline V gene sequence: CDR1 MNHNS, CDR2 SASEGT.